This record covers a single TCR beta chain. The germline V and J ends were trimmed by 4 bases and 4 bases, with 17 bases remaining between them. The germline gives CDR1 SGHNT, CDR2 YYREEE (reference sequence). This CDR3 contains 16 residues. Naive CD4+ cells were CD45RA-selected; the remaining cells were memory. The assay was carried out at the deep level. Original data processing: Filtering differed, since immunoSEQ gave only junction sequences and no quality scores. Clones were read by immunoSEQ multiplex PCR, and TCRdb kept only the in-frame ones, dropping some. The D gene and trimming were derived from the DNA, and the V and J assignments and clone size from that table. The top ten clones hold about 0.41% of a sample with 2 million to 2.5 million clones, roughly 93% of them seen once. The data originate from a study of shared clonotypes between healthy human individuals.

The material sequenced was naive CD4+ T cells from PBMCs. The subset was: CD45RA+ positively selected. This TCR came from a man aged 18 to 30 in good health. Some clones in this sample may be carry-over from other donors' samples. This chain links TRBV5-4 with TRBJ2-2, with D uncertain. The CDR3 loop is CASSKDPGVGTGELFF. The CDR3 DNA reads as TGTGCCAGCAGCAAGGACCCGGGTGTTGGCACCGGGGAGCTGTTTTTT.